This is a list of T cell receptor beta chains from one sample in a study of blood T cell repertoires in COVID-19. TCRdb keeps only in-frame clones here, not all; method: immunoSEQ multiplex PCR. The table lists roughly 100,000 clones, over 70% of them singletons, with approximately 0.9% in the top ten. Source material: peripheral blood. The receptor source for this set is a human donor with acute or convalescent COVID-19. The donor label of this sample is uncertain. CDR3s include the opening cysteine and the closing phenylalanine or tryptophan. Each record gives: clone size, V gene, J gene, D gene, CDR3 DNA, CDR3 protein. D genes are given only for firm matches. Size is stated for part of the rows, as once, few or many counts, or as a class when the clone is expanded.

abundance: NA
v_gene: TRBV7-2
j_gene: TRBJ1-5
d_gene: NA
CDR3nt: TGTGCCAGCAGCTTAGTAGCAGGGGCGAGCAATCAGCCCCAGCATTTT
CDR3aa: CASSLVAGASNQPQHF

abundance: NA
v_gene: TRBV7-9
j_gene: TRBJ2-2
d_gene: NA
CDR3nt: TGTGCCAGCAGCTCGCCGGGACACAGCACCGGGGAGCTGTTTTTT
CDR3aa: CASSSPGHSTGELFF

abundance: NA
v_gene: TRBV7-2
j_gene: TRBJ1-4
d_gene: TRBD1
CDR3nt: TGTGCCAGCAGCGAAGCAGGGGGCGGTGGGTACGAAAAACTGTTTTTT
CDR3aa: CASSEAGGGGYEKLFF

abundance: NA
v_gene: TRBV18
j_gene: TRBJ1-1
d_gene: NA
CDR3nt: TGTGCCAGCTCACCGGGCCCGAACACTGAAGCTTTCTTT
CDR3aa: CASSPGPNTEAFF

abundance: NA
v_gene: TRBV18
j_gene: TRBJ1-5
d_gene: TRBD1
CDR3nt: TGTGCCAGCTCACCCGCAGGGGGCTATCAGCCCCAGCATTTT
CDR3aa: CASSPAGGYQPQHF

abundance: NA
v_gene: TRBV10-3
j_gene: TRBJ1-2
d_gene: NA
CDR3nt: TGTGCCATCAGTGACGGGCAGGGGTATGGCTACACCTTC
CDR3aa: CAISDGQGYGYTF

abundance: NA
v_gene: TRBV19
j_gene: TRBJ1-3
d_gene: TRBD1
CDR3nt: TGTGCCAGTAGTCTGGGACAGGGGAGGTTCGGAAACACCATATATTTT
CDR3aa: CASSLGQGRFGNTIYF

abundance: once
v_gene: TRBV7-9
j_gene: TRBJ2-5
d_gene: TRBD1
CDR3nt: TGTGCCAGCAGCTCAACTGACAGGGGTCCCGAGACCCAGTACTTC
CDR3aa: CASSSTDRGPETQYF

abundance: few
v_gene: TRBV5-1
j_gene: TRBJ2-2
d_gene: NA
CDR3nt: TGCGCCAGCAGCCCAGGGTTGAACACCGGGGAGCTGTTTTTT
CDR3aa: CASSPGLNTGELFF

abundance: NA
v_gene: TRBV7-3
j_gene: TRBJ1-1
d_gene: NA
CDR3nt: TGTGCCAGCAGCTTTCAGTATTCCACTGAAGCTTTCTTT
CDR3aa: CASSFQYSTEAFF

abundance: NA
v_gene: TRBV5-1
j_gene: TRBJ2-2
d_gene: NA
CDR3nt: TGCGCCAGCAGCTTGATATTCGCCGGGGAGCTGTTTTTT
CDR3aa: CASSLIFAGELFF

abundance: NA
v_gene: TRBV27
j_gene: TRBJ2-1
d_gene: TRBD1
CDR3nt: TGTGCCAGCAGCTCGAACAGGGGCCATGAGCAGTTCTTC
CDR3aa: CASSSNRGHEQFF

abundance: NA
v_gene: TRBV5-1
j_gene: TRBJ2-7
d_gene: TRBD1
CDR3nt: TGCGCCAGCAGCTGGACAGGGGGGTCCTACGAGCAGTACTTC
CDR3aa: CASSWTGGSYEQYF

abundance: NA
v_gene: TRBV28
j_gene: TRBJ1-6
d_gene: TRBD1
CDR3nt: TGTGCCAGCAGTTTAGCACAGGGGACTTCACCCCTCCACTTT
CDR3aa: CASSLAQGTSPLHF

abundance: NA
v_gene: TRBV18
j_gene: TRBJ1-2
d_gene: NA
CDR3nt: TGTGCCAGCTCAACCACAAATAGGGGTGGCTATGGCTACACCTTC
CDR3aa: CASSTTNRGGYGYTF

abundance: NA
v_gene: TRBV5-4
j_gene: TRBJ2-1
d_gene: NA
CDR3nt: TGTGCCAGCAGCTCCCGGGGACTGGGGGGGGCGGTGAATGAGCAGTTCTTC
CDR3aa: CASSSRGLGGAVNEQFF

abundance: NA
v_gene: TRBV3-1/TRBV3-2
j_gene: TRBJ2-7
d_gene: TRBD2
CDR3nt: TGTGCCAGCAGCCAAGCCACTAGCGGGGGGGCCGCCGAGCAGTACTTC
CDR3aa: CASSQATSGGAAEQYF

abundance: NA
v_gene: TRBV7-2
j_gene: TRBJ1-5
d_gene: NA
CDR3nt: TGTGCCAGCAGCTTAGGCGTTAATAGGCCCCAGCATTTT
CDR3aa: CASSLGVNRPQHF

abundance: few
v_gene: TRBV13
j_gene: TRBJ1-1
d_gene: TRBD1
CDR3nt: TGTGCCAGCAGCTTTGGGACAGGGGACTCTGAAGCTTTCTTT
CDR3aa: CASSFGTGDSEAFF

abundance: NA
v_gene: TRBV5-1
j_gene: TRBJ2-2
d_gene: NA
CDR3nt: TGCGCCAGCAGCTTGGGGCCAACCGGGGAGCTGTTTTTT
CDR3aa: CASSLGPTGELFF

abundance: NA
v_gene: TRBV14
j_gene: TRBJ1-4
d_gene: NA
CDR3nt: TGTGCCAGCAGCCAAGAGACAGCTTCTAATGAAAAACTGTTTTTT
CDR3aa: CASSQETASNEKLFF

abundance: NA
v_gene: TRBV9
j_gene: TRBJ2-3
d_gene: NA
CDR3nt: TGTGCCAGCAGCGTAGAAGTCAGAGGGACAGATACGCAGTATTTT
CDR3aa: CASSVEVRGTDTQYF

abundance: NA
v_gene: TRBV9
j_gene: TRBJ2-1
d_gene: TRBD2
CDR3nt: TGTGCCAGCAGCGTAGAAGTAGCGGGGAGTTACAATGAGCAGTTCTTC
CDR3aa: CASSVEVAGSYNEQFF

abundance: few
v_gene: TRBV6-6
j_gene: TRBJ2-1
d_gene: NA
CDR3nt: TGTGCCAGCAGTTACGGGACTCGGGACCCAGAGCAGTTCTTC
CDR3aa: CASSYGTRDPEQFF

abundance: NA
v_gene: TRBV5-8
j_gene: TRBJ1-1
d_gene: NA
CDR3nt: TGTGCCAGCACTGTATGGGGGCTGGAGAACACTGAAGCTTTCTTT
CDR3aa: CASTVWGLENTEAFF

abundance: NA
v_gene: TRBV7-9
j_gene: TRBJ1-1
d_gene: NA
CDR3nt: TGTGCCAGCAGCCCCCAAACAGGGCTGAACACTGAAGCTTTCTTT
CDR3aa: CASSPQTGLNTEAFF

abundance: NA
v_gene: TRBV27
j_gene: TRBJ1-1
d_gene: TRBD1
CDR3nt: TGTGCCAGCAGTGTCGGACAGGGGATGAACACTGAAGCTTTCTTT
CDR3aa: CASSVGQGMNTEAFF

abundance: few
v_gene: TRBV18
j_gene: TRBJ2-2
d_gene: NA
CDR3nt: TGTGCCAGCTCACCACCTTCCAGGGTGGACACCGGGGAGCTGTTTTTT
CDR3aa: CASSPPSRVDTGELFF

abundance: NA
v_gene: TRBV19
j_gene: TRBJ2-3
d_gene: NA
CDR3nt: TGTGCCAGTAGTATTAGTGCGATTAGCACAGATACGCAGTATTTT
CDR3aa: CASSISAISTDTQYF

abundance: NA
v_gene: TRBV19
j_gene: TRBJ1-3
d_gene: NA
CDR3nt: TGTGCCAGTAGTAAGGGACACCACTCTGGAAACACCATATATTTT
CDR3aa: CASSKGHHSGNTIYF

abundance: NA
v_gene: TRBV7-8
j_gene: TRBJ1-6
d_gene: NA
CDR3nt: TGTGCCAGCAGCATCCTCGCGGATTCACCCCTCCACTTT
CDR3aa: CASSILADSPLHF

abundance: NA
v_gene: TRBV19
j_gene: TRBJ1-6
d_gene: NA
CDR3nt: TGTGCCAGTAAGAGCGGTAGCTCCTATAATTCACCCCTCCACTTT
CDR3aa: CASKSGSSYNSPLHF

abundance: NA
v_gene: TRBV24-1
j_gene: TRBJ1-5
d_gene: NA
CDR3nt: TGTGCCACCAGTACGGGGGTCCAGCCCCAGCATTTT
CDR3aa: CATSTGVQPQHF

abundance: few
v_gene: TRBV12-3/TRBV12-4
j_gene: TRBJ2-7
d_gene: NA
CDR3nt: TGTGCCAGCAGTTTTCAGGCCTCCTACGAGCAGTACTTC
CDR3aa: CASSFQASYEQYF

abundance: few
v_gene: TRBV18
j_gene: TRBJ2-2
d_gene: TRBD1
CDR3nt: TGTGCCAGCTCACCCCAGGGGGCCGTCACCGGGGAGCTGTTTTTT
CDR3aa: CASSPQGAVTGELFF

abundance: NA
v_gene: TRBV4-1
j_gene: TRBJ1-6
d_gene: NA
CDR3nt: TGCGCCAGCAGCCAAGCTATCCTCCCCGGCCGGGAACAAGGCCCCCCACCCCTCCACTTT
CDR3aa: CASSQAILPGREQGPPPLHF

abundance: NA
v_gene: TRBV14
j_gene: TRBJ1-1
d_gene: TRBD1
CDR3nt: TGTGCCAGCAGCCTAGGGACAGGGGGCAATGCTTTCTTT
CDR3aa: CASSLGTGGNAFF

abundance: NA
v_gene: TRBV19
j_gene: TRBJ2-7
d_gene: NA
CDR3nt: TGTGCCAGTCGGGCGGGGGCGGGCGACGAGCAGTACTTC
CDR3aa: CASRAGAGDEQYF

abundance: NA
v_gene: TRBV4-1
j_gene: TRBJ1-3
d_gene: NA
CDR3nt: TGCGCCAGCAGCCAAGTTGGGTCGAGGCAATCTGGAAACACCATATATTTT
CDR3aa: CASSQVGSRQSGNTIYF

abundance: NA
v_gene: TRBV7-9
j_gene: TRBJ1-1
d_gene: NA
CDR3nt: TGTGCCAGCAGCTCCGATGGGCAGGGAGGGACTGAAGCTTTCTTT
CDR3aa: CASSSDGQGGTEAFF

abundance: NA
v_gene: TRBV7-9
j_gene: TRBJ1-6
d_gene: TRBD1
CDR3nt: TGTGCCAGCAGCCTAGACAGGGGAGGCTCACCCCTCCACTTT
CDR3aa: CASSLDRGGSPLHF

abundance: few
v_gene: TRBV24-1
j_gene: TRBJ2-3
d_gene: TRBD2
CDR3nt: TGTGCCACCAGTGACCCGTACAGTGGGACTACCGTCACAGATACGCAGTATTTT
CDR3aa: CATSDPYSGTTVTDTQYF

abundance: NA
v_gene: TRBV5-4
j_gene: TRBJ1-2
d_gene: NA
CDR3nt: TGTGCCAGCAGCTTTTGGGGCGACTATGGCTACACCTTC
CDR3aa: CASSFWGDYGYTF

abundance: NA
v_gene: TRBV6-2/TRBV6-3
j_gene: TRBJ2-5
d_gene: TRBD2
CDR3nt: TGTGCCAGCAGTTACTCGACTAGCGGGGGACAAGAGACCCAGTACTTC
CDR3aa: CASSYSTSGGQETQYF

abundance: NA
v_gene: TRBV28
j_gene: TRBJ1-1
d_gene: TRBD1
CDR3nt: TGTGCCAGCAGTTCGACAGGGGGTAAGTTCACTGAAGCTTTCTTT
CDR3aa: CASSSTGGKFTEAFF

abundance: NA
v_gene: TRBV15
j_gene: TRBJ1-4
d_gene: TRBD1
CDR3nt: TGTGCCACACGTCTGGACAGGCGTCAGGAAAAACTGTTTTTT
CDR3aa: CATRLDRRQEKLFF

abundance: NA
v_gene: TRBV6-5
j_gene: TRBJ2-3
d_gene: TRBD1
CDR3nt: TGTGCCAGCAGTTACACGGGACAGGGCTTTGCAGATACGCAGTATTTT
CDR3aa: CASSYTGQGFADTQYF

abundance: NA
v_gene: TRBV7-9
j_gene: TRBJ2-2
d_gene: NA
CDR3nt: TGTGCCAGCAGCTTAGGCACTAGCTTCACCGGGGAGCTGTTTTTT
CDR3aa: CASSLGTSFTGELFF

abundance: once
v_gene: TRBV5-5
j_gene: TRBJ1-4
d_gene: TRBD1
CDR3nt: TGTGCCAGCAGCTGGGGACAGGGGGTTACTAATGAAAAACTGTTTTTT
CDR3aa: CASSWGQGVTNEKLFF

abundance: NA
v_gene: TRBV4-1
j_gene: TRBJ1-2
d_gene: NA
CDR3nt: TGCGCCAGCAGCCATTTTGGCAGGGATAACTATGGCTACACCTTC
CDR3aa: CASSHFGRDNYGYTF

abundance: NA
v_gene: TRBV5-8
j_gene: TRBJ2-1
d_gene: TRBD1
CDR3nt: TGTGCCAGCAGCTACGGGACAGGACGCTACAATGAGCAGTTCTTC
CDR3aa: CASSYGTGRYNEQFF

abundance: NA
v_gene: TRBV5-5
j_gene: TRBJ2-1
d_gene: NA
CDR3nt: TGTGCCAGCAGCTTGTTTCAGGGTAGAAATGAGCAGTTCTTC
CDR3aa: CASSLFQGRNEQFF

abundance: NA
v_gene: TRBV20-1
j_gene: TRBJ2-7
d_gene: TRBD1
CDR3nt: TGCAGTGCTAGTTGGGACAGGGAGGGCGAGCAGTACTTC
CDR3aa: CSASWDREGEQYF

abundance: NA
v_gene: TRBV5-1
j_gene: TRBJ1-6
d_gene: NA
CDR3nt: TGCGCCAGCAGCGAAGATGGACGGGGGAGATCACCCCTCCACTTT
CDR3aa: CASSEDGRGRSPLHF